These 22 T cell receptor beta chains were all obtained from the same sample, sequenced in a study of T cell repertoires in cytomegalovirus infection. TCRdb processed the reads anew with MiXCR; each CDR3 protein has one entry. The top ten hold around 9.6% of the sample, which has roughly 500,000 distinct CDR3 sequences, about 11% seen once. Input material: PBMCs. The origin of the receptors is a human donor in good health (CMV status not recorded). Some clones in this sample may be carry-over from other donors' samples.

There are many counts of this clonotype. The chain carries TRBV18 and TRBJ2-3; D perhaps matches TRBD2 (5 bases). Per the germline V gene, CDR1 is KGHSH and CDR2 is LQKENI. The CDR3 contains 18 residues. The V end lost 2 bases, the J end lost 4 bases, and 22 bases lay between the germline ends. The CDR3 reads CASSPGRAHMNGADTQYF. As DNA, the CDR3 is TGTGCCAGCTCACCAGGGCGGGCCCACATGAACGGGGCAGATACGCAGTATTTT.

V usage is TRBV3-1 and J usage is TRBJ2-7; the D is unclear. The CDR3 has 14 residues. CDR1 and CDR2 (germline): LGHDT, YNNKEL (reference sequence). Trimming took off 2 bases at V and 1 base at J, with 9 bases between the two ends. The CDR3 spells CASSQNSPSYEQYF. In DNA, the CDR3 is TGTGCCAGCAGCCAAAACTCGCCTTCCTACGAGCAGTACTTC.

This clonotype was observed many times. The gene calls are TRBV20-1 and TRBJ1-2; 11 positions agree with TRBD1. The germline CDR1 and CDR2 sequences are DFQATT and SNEGSKA (reference sequence). Trimming at V came to 1 base and at J to 4 bases, leaving 2 bases not matched to a gene. The CDR3 totals 14 residues. The CDR3 coding sequence is TGCAGTGCTAGAGCCGGGACAGGGGGCTATGGCTACACCTTC. This encodes CSARAGTGGYGYTF.

V is TRBV20-1 and J is TRBJ1-2; 7 bases align to TRBD1. Per the germline V gene, CDR1 is DFQATT and CDR2 is SNEGSKA (reference sequence). The junction had 7 bases not matched to a gene; V was cut back by 4 bases and J by 8 bases. This CDR3 contains 12 residues. CDR3 nucleotide sequence: TGCAGTGCTATAAGGGGGCGCGAAGGCTACACCTTC. Protein product: CSAIRGREGYTF.

In its sample, this clonotype was seen a few times. V gene TRBV12-3 or TRBV12-4 combines with J gene TRBJ2-3; D assignment may be TRBD1 or TRBD2 (6 bases each). The CDR3 totals 13 residues. The V gene lost 7 bases and the J gene lost 6 bases, with 14 bases spanning the gap. CDR3 amino acids: CASTLIGGDTQYF. CDR3 coding DNA: TGTGCCAGCACCCTCATAGGGGGGGATACGCAGTATTTT.

In this sample, this clonotype turned up many times. CDR3 residues: CAWSIGASGELFF. In DNA form, the CDR3 reads TGTGCCTGGAGTATCGGCGCGTCCGGGGAGCTGTTTTTT. This chain uses TRBV30 with TRBJ2-2; no reliable D call. This CDR3 has 13 residues. Germline-derived CDR1 and CDR2 are GTSNPN and SVGIG (reference sequence). V was shortened by 2 bases and J by 6 bases, with 10 bases between the two germline ends.

To note about this clonotype: A read error may explain this, as a much larger clone is one base away. The V and J genes are TRBV18 and TRBJ2-5, with 9 bases matching TRBD1. This CDR3 has 14 amino acids. Germline CDR1 reads KGHSH; CDR2 reads LQKENI. As DNA, the CDR3 is TGTGCCATCTCACCCAGACAGGGGGAAGAGACCCAGTACTTC. It encodes CAISPRQGEETQYF. The complete variable domain, with remaining parts taken from reference TRBV18 and TRBJ2-5, reads NAGVMQNPRHLVRRRGQEARLRCSPMKGHSHVYWYRQLPEEGLKFMVYLQKENIIDESGMPKERFSAEFPKEGPSILRIQQVVRGDSAAYFCAISPRQGEETQYFGPGTRLLVL.

The CDR3 loop reads CASSFLRGPSYNSPLHF. CDR3 nucleotides: TGTGCCAGCAGTTTTCTTAGGGGGCCGTCCTATAATTCACCCCTCCACTTT. The gene calls are TRBV27 and TRBJ1-6, with 7 nucleotides matching TRBD1. The CDR3 has 17 residues. The V gene's germline CDR1 is MNHEY and CDR2 SMNVEV (reference sequence). V shed 3 bases, J shed 1 base, and the junction held 6 bases outside the gene matches.

This clonotype has more than one count but fewer than ten. The CDR3 loop reads CASSRGLLSYEQYF. For the CDR3, the DNA is TGCGCCAGCAGCAGGGGACTCCTCTCCTACGAGCAGTACTTC. The V gene is TRBV5-1, the J gene TRBJ2-7; D may be TRBD2 (6 bases). The length of the CDR3 is 14 residues. Germline V lookup: CDR1 SGHRS, CDR2 YFSETQ. V was trimmed by 4 bases and J by 0 bases, leaving 11 bases between them.

This clonotype was observed a few times. The chain is built from TRBV20-1 and TRBJ2-4; TRBD2 matches 10 bases. Germline trimming cut 0 bases from V and 1 base from J; bases unmatched to any gene: 6. Per germline, CDR1 DFQATT and CDR2 SNEGSKA (reference sequence). This CDR3 is 17 amino acids long. The CDR3 loop reads CSARDPYSGGAKNIQYF. The CDR3 DNA reads as TGCAGTGCTAGAGATCCTTATAGCGGGGGGGCCAAAAACATTCAGTACTTC.

The table lists this clonotype with many counts. One end of the junction fails to match germline, which may point to a read error. The chain joins TRBV5-1 to TRBJ2-2; 8 bases are shared with TRBD2. The CDR3 runs to 13 residues. Germline values: CDR1 SGHRS, CDR2 YFSETQ. Here the CDR3 reads CASSGGNTGELFF. For the CDR3, the DNA is TGTGCCAGCAGCGGGGGGAACACCGGGGAGCTGTTTTTT.

This clonotype was counted only a few times. This chain uses TRBV9 with TRBJ2-1; no clear D gene. Trimming removed 3 bases from V and 4 bases from J, with 11 bases in between. CDR1 SGDLS and CDR2 YYNGEE come from the germline V gene. This CDR3 is 14 amino acids long. CDR3 nucleotides: TGTGCCAGCAGCGCCCAAATAAATTACAATGAGCAGTTCTTC. Its translation is CASSAQINYNEQFF.

The table lists this clonotype with many counts. This chain uses TRBV7-2 with TRBJ2-7, with D perhaps TRBD1 or TRBD2 (5 bases each). The germline V gene encodes CDR1 SGHTA and CDR2 FQGNSA. The CDR3 consists of 12 residues. Between the trimmed V and J ends, which lost 2 bases and 7 bases, there was a span of 9 bases. As DNA, the CDR3 is TGTGCCAGCAGCTTATGGGGGAGTGAGCAGTACTTC. Protein: CASSLWGSEQYF.

In its sample, this clonotype was seen many times. This sequence joins TRBV28 and TRBJ2-6; D perhaps matches TRBD2 (5 bases). This CDR3 region has 19 residues. The germline CDR1 and CDR2 sequences are MDHEN and SYDVKM. Trimming shortened V by 9 bases and J by 0 bases, and 24 bases separated the two germline ends. CDR3 loop: CASNRGSYALDSGANVLTF. Written as DNA, the CDR3 is TGTGCCAGTAATCGGGGTTCTTATGCTCTAGACTCTGGGGCCAACGTCCTGACTTTC.

The chain links TRBV6-5 to TRBJ1-2; D call uncertain. Germline CDR1 and CDR2: MNHEY and SVGAGI. Trimming shortened V by 5 bases and J by 0 bases, and 10 bases separated the two germline ends. This CDR3 contains 14 residues. The CDR3 sequence is CASSRGRTNYGYTF. In nucleotides, the CDR3 is TGTGCCAGCAGTCGCGGACGGACTAACTATGGCTACACCTTC.

The V and J genes are TRBV20-1 and TRBJ2-5, with D hard to call. Germline loops: CDR1 DFQATT, CDR2 SNEGSKA (reference sequence). The CDR3 has 13 residues. V lost 2 bases, J lost 1 base, and 8 bases lay in between. Here the CDR3 DNA reads TGCAGTGCTAGACAACAGTTCCAAGAGACCCAGTACTTC. Protein product: CSARQQFQETQYF.

Many counts were recorded for this clonotype. This rearrangement joins TRBV5-1 to TRBJ1-4; D unresolved. This CDR3 has 16 residues. The germline CDR1 and CDR2 sequences are SGHRS and YFSETQ. V dropped 0 bases and J dropped 0 bases, with 9 bases sitting between them. CDR3 residues: CASSLGTSATNEKLFF. The CDR3 nucleotides are TGCGCCAGCAGCTTGGGGACCTCTGCAACTAATGAAAAACTGTTTTTT.

The J gene is TRBJ1-3, the V gene TRBV6-1; D is unclear. Between the trimmed V and J ends, which lost 1 base and 0 bases, there was a span of 13 bases. The CDR3 consists of 17 residues. The germline V gene has CDR1 MNHNS and CDR2 SASEGT. CDR3 amino acids: CASSEVVRRISGNTIYF. CDR3 nucleotides: TGTGCCAGCAGTGAAGTAGTCCGCAGGATCTCTGGAAACACCATATATTTT.

This clonotype was seen ten or more times. The chain recombines TRBV24-1 with TRBJ2-7; D ambiguous. Trimming took 3 bases from V and 6 from J, leaving 5 bases between them. Germline V gene lookup returns CDR1 KGHDR and CDR2 SFDVKD. This CDR3 is 11 amino acids long. The chain's CDR3 is CATSDGVEQYF. CDR3 DNA sequence: TGTGCCACCAGTGATGGGGTCGAGCAGTACTTC.

This clonotype came up a few times. The genes are TRBV3-1 and TRBJ1-6; possible D gene TRBD1, 5 bases. Germline CDR1 and CDR2: LGHDT and YNNKEL (reference sequence). This CDR3 has 18 residues. With 0 bases removed from V and 3 bases from J, the gap between germline ends came to 15 bases. CDR3 sequence (DNA): TGTGCCAGCAGCCAAGAGAATATGGGGGGAGGCTATAATTCACCCCTCCACTTT. Its translation is CASSQENMGGGYNSPLHF.

There are many counts of this clonotype. The chain has TRBV18 and TRBJ1-2, with TRBD1 matching 11 bases. The germline CDR1 and CDR2 sequences are KGHSH and LQKENI. V dropped 4 bases and J dropped 6; count of bases not matched to a gene: 10. This CDR3 has 16 amino acids. CDR3 sequence: CASSLGTGGFEDGYTF. In DNA, the CDR3 is TGTGCCAGCTCACTCGGGACAGGGGGTTTCGAGGATGGCTACACCTTC.

This clonotype was counted at least ten times. Here the CDR3 DNA reads TGTGCCAGCAGCCCGAGCGGGTGGACCTACAATGAGCAGTTCTTC. Translating gives CASSPSGWTYNEQFF. V is TRBV7-8 and J is TRBJ2-1, with a tentative D call TRBD2 (6 bases). CDR3 length: 15 amino acids. From germline, CDR1 is SGHVS and CDR2 FQNEAQ. V dropped 5 bases and J dropped 2 bases, with 13 bases sitting between them.